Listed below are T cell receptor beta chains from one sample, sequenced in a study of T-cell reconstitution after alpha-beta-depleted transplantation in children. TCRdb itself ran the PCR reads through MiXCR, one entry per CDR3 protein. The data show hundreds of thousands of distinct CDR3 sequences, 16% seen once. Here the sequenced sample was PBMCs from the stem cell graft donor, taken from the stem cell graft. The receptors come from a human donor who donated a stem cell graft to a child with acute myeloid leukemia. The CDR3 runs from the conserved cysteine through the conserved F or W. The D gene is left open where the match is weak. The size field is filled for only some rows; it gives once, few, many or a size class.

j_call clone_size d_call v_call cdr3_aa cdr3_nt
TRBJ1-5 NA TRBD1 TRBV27 CASSWGGGGNQPQHF TGTGCCAGCAGTTGGGGAGGGGGCGGCAATCAGCCCCAGCATTTT
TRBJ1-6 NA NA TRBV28 CASSLRSGNSPLHF TGTGCCAGCAGTTTGAGGTCAGGGAATTCACCCCTCCACTTT
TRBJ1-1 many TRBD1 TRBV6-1 CASSDRENTEAFF TGTGCCAGCAGCGACAGGGAGAACACTGAAGCTTTCTTT
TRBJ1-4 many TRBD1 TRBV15 CATSASGTGVGEKLFF TGTGCCACCAGCGCCAGCGGCACAGGGGTGGGCGAAAAACTGTTTTTT
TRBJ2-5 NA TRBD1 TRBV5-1 CASSNADRGRETQYF TGCGCCAGCAGCAACGCGGACAGGGGGCGGGAGACCCAGTACTTC
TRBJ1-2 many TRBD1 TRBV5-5 CASSLWGQGAGIYGYTF TGTGCCAGCAGCTTGTGGGGACAGGGGGCTGGTATCTATGGCTACACCTTC
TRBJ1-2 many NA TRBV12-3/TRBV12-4 CASVRTEGRYTF TGTGCCAGTGTCAGAACAGAAGGGCGCTACACCTTC
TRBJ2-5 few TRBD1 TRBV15 CATSGTAIQETQYF TGTGCCACCAGCGGGACAGCCATTCAAGAGACCCAGTACTTC
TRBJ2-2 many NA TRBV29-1 CSVGVGRKNTGELFF TGCAGCGTTGGGGTAGGTCGGAAGAACACCGGGGAGCTGTTTTTT
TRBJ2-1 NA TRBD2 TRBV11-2 CASSLDGLAGRNEQFF TGTGCCAGCAGCTTAGATGGGCTAGCGGGGCGCAATGAGCAGTTCTTC
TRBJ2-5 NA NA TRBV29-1 CSVEEGGGETQYF TGCAGCGTTGAAGAAGGGGGTGGTGAGACCCAGTACTTC
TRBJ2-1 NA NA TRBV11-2 CASSLYRSLLVISYNEQFF TGTGCCAGCAGCCTCTACCGGTCCCTTCTAGTTATCTCCTACAATGAGCAGTTCTTC
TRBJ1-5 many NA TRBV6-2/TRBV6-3 CASSSGTFLNQPQHF TGTGCCAGCAGTTCCGGGACCTTCCTCAATCAGCCCCAGCATTTT
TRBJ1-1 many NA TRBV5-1 CASSSWTEQNTEAFF TGCGCCAGCAGCTCCTGGACAGAACAGAACACTGAAGCTTTCTTT
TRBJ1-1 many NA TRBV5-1 CASSVGPSQTEAFF TGCGCCAGCAGCGTCGGTCCCAGCCAGACTGAAGCTTTCTTT
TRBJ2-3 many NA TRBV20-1 CSARAPRTERGTDTQYF TGCAGTGCTAGAGCTCCCCGGACAGAGAGGGGCACAGATACGCAGTATTTT
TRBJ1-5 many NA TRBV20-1 CSARESHQPQHF TGCAGTGCTAGAGAGAGTCACCAGCCCCAGCATTTT
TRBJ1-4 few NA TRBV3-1 CASSLWTDEKLFF TGTGCCAGCAGCCTTTGGACAGACGAAAAACTGTTTTTT
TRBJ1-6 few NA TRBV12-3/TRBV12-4 CATKFYNSPLHF TGTGCCACGAAGTTCTATAATTCACCCCTCCACTTT
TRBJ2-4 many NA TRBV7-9 CASSLSAKNIQYF TGTGCCAGCAGCTTATCAGCCAAAAACATTCAGTACTTC
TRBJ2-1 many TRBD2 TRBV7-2 CASSVGLAGNNEQFF TGTGCCAGCAGCGTCGGACTAGCTGGGAACAATGAGCAGTTCTTC
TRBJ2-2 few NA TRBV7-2 CASSPPWGPGELFF TGTGCCAGCAGCCCCCCTTGGGGTCCCGGGGAGCTGTTTTTT
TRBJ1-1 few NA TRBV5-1 CASREPTQGPIDTEAFF TGCGCCAGCAGAGAACCTACTCAGGGGCCGATCGACACTGAAGCTTTCTTT
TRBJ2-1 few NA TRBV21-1 CASSDASRDRVYNEQFF TGTGCCAGCAGCGATGCTTCCCGGGACAGGGTCTACAATGAGCAGTTCTTC
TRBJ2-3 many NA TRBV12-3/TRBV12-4 CASRDSTRGSSDTQYF TGTGCCAGCAGGGATTCCACAAGGGGTTCGTCAGATACGCAGTATTTT
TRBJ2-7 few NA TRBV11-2 CASSLEPGAGLSSYEQYF TGTGCCAGCAGCTTAGAGCCTGGGGCGGGGTTGAGCTCCTACGAGCAGTACTTC
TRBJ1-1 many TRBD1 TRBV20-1 CSARDPRGQTSSPTEAFF TGCAGTGCTAGAGATCCTAGGGGGCAAACGAGTTCGCCCACTGAAGCTTTCTTT
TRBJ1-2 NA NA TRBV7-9 CASSFYRASYGYTF TGTGCCAGCAGCTTCTACAGGGCATCCTATGGCTACACCTTC
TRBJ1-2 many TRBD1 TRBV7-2 CASSFPTDRGGGTF TGTGCCAGCAGCTTCCCCACGGACAGGGGAGGAGGCACCTTC
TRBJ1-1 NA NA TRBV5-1 CASSRRERNTEAFF TGCGCCAGCAGCCGCAGGGAGAGGAACACTGAAGCTTTCTTT
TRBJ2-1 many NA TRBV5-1 CASSLRRDEQFF TGTGCCAGCAGCTTAAGGAGGGATGAGCAGTTCTTC
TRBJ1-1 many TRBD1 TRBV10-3 CATRTGAEAFF TGTGCCACCCGAACAGGGGCTGAAGCTTTCTTT
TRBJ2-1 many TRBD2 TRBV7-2 CASSFPGGLYNEQFF TGTGCCAGCAGTTTCCCGGGGGGGCTGTACAATGAGCAGTTCTTC
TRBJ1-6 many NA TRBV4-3 CASSKGLENSPLHF TGCGCCAGCAGCAAGGGGCTAGAGAATTCACCCCTCCACTTT
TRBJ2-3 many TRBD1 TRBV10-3 CAISWDRDFTSTDTQYF TGTGCCATCAGTTGGGACAGAGACTTCACTAGCACAGATACGCAGTATTTT
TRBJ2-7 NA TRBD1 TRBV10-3 CAISGTGESDEPYF TGTGCCATCAGTGGGACAGGGGAAAGCGACGAGCCGTACTTC
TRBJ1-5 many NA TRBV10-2 CASSVTKTGSQPQHF TGCGCCAGCAGTGTAACGAAAACAGGCAGTCAGCCCCAGCATTTT
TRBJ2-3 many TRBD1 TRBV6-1 CASRIDRGSTDTQYF TGTGCCAGCAGGATCGACAGGGGCTCGACAGATACGCAGTATTTT
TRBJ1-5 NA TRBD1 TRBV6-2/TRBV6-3 CASSYPWDRATYSNQPQHF TGTGCCAGCAGTTACCCCTGGGACAGGGCCACCTATAGCAATCAGCCCCAGCATTTT
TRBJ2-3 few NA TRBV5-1 CASSLDLVWGADTQYF TGCGCCAGCAGCTTGGATTTAGTGTGGGGTGCAGATACGCAGTATTTT